This T cell receptor (beta chain) is from a study of control samples from healthy donors and cancer patients. Deletions cut 0 bases from V and 3 bases from J, with 2 bases between. The CDR3 spans 11 residues. Per the germline V gene, CDR1 is DFQATT and CDR2 is SNEGSKA (reference sequence). Comment on this clone: The identical CDR3 is also encoded by other nucleotide sequences in the sample.

TCRdb's copy holds only in-frame clones and misses some; the assay was immunoSEQ multiplex PCR. The table has about 180,000 clones, about nine tenths seen once. The TCR comes from a woman in her thirties or forties in good health. This chain links TRBV20-1 with TRBJ1-2, with D unresolved. The source material was blood. The DNA for the CDR3 is TGCAGTGCTAGAGAGGACTATGGCTACACCTTC. Residues: CSAREDYGYTF.